Below, 32 T cell receptor beta chains from the same sample are listed, as sequenced in a study of blood T cell repertoires in COVID-19. Profiling relied on immunoSEQ multiplex PCR, and the TCRdb table lists in-frame clones only, not all of them. The repertoire holds some 200,000 clones, with roughly four fifths as singletons. Material for sequencing was PBMCs or T cells enriched from blood (not recorded which). These receptors all stem from a man aged 35 to 55 who had recovered from COVID-19.

This clone occurred once. The rearrangement joins TRBV24-1 to TRBJ2-3; 12 bases match TRBD2. The CDR3 length is 15 residues. V dropped 4 bases and J dropped 5; count of bases not matched to a gene: 3. Germline loops: CDR1 KGHDR, CDR2 SFDVKD. CDR3 nucleotides: TGTGCCACCAGTGACCCGGGACTAGCGGGAGATACGCAGTATTTT. This encodes CATSDPGLAGDTQYF.

The rearrangement joins TRBV29-1 to TRBJ2-7; 7 bases are a match to TRBD1. J was trimmed by 5 bases and V by 7 bases; bases with no gene match: 11. The V gene's germline CDR1 is SQVTM and CDR2 ANQGSEA. CDR3 length equals 13 residues. The CDR3, as DNA: TGCAGCGCACCCGGGACAGTTGGTCACGAGCAGTACTTC. It specifies CSAPGTVGHEQYF.

The V gene is TRBV5-1, the J gene TRBJ1-6; the match to TRBD1 covers 8 bases. V was pared by 1 base and J by 7 bases, with 1 base of the junction left unmatched. CDR3 size: 14 residues. Germline CDR1 reads SGHRS; CDR2 reads YFSETQ. This chain's CDR3 is CASSLTGGNSPLHF. CDR3 DNA: TGCGCCAGCAGCTTGACAGGGGGAAATTCACCCCTCCACTTT. The variable domain in full, completed from reference TRBV5-1 and TRBJ1-6, reads KAGVTQTPRYLIKTRGQQVTLSCSPISGHRSVSWYQQTPGQGLQFLFEYFSETQRNKGNFPGRFSGRQFSNSRSEMNVSTLELGDSALYLCASSLTGGNSPLHFGNGTRLTVT.

This clone was detected only a few times. This sequence joins TRBV7-9 and TRBJ1-1; 7 bases are a match to TRBD1. V shed 5 bases and J 1 base; nucleotides not matched to a gene: 7. The CDR3 spans 15 residues. Germline lookup yields CDR1 SEHNR and CDR2 FQNEAQ (reference sequence). The CDR3 sequence: CASSILGQRNTEAFF. The CDR3 bases are TGTGCCAGCAGCATCCTGGGACAGCGGAACACTGAAGCTTTCTTT. Drawing the rest from reference TRBV7-9 and TRBJ1-1, the complete variable domain is DTGVSQNPRHKITKRGQNVTFRCDPISEHNRLYWYRQTLGQGPEFLTYFQNEAQLEKSRLLSDRFSAERPKGSFSTLEIQRTEQGDSAMYLCASSILGQRNTEAFFGQGTRLTVV.

CDR3 DNA: TGTGCCTTCGGGGCGGGAGGATCCACAGATACGCAGTATTTT. Translating gives CAFGAGGSTDTQYF. V usage is TRBV30 and J usage is TRBJ2-3, with TRBD2 matching 8 bases. The CDR3 totals 14 residues. J lost 2 bases, V lost 7 bases, and 8 bases had no gene match. Per the germline V gene, CDR1 is GTSNPN and CDR2 is SVGIG (reference sequence).

V usage is TRBV10-3 and J usage is TRBJ1-5; 8 bases map to TRBD1. The CDR3 length is 20 residues. Unmatched junction bases numbered 19, after V lost 1 base and J lost 5 bases. From germline, CDR1 is ENHRY and CDR2 SYGVKD. The CDR3 region is CAISEYYPGQDGGRYQPQHF. CDR3 DNA sequence: TGTGCCATCAGTGAGTACTACCCGGGACAGGATGGCGGTCGGTATCAGCCCCAGCATTTT.

This clone has just one count. The chain carries TRBV7-2 and TRBJ1-1, with 7 bases aligning to TRBD1. The germline CDR1 and CDR2 sequences are SGHTA and FQGNSA. This CDR3 region has 15 residues. V trimming: 4 bases; J trimming: 2 bases; junction bases outside the gene matches: 7. DNA of the CDR3: TGTGCCAGCAGCTCTCGACAGGGAATAAACACTGAAGCTTTCTTT. Protein sequence: CASSSRQGINTEAFF. The variable domain in full, with the rest retrieved from reference TRBV7-2 and TRBJ1-1, is GAGVSQSPSNKVTEKGKDVELRCDPISGHTALYWYRQSLGQGLEFLIYFQGNSAPDKSGLPSDRFSAERTGGSVSTLTIQRTQQEDSAVYLCASSSRQGINTEAFFGQGTRLTVV.

The rearrangement links TRBV7-8 to TRBJ1-2; a possible D gene is TRBD1 (6 bases). CDR1 and CDR2 from the germline V gene are SGHVS and FQNEAQ. This CDR3 spans 14 amino acids. Trimming cost V 5 bases and J 4 bases, with 14 bases left between them. CDR3 protein: CASSPVAGAYGYTF. For the CDR3, the DNA is TGTGCCAGCAGCCCGGTTGCAGGGGCCTATGGCTACACCTTC.

The chain couples TRBV11-1 to TRBJ2-7, with TRBD2 matching over 9 bases. J gave up 3 bases and V 3 bases, and 3 bases lay outside the gene matches. Germline lookup yields CDR1 SGHAT and CDR2 FQDESV (reference sequence). The CDR3 is 14 residues long. CDR3 sequence: CASSLGLALYEQYF. The CDR3 coding sequence is TGTGCCAGCAGCTTGGGACTAGCCCTCTACGAGCAGTACTTC.

V and J are TRBV18 and TRBJ1-1, with D uncertain. The germline V gene encodes CDR1 KGHSH and CDR2 LQKENI. The CDR3 length is 11 residues. Trimming left V 4 bases short and J 11 bases short, with 11 bases between. The DNA for the CDR3 is TGTGCCAGCTCACTAGAGTTTTCGGCTTTCTTT. Its translation: CASSLEFSAFF.

The rearrangement uses TRBV5-1 and TRBJ1-6; D gene unclear. This CDR3 is built from 16 residues. The V gene's germline CDR1 is SGHRS and CDR2 YFSETQ. Trimming stripped 4 bases from V and 8 bases from J, with 19 bases between. Here the CDR3 reads CASSLSGPANYSPLHF. The CDR3 DNA reads TGCGCCAGCAGCCTGAGCGGTCCCGCGAATTATTCACCCCTCCACTTT.

The chain is built from TRBV6-2 or TRBV6-3 and TRBJ2-7, with D perhaps matching TRBD2 (7 bases). CDR3 length: 13 residues. V was clipped by 5 bases and J by 3 bases, with 11 bases between them. The germline V gene has CDR1 MNHEY and CDR2 SVGEGT. The CDR3 region has the DNA TGTGCCAGCAGTCCCGGGGGGCTCTACGAGCAGTACGTC. Its protein is CASSPGGLYEQYV.

V gene TRBV4-3 combines with J gene TRBJ2-4; D remains ambiguous. Per the germline V gene, CDR1 is LGHNA and CDR2 is YSLEER. The V end lost 0 bases, the J end lost 0 bases, and 3 bases lay between the germline ends. The CDR3 is 14 residues long. The CDR3 DNA sequence: TGCGCCAGCAGCCAAGAACTAGCCAAAAACATTCAGTACTTC. It yields the protein CASSQELAKNIQYF.

This clone occurred once. The rearrangement joins TRBV7-3 to TRBJ1-2; 7 bases match TRBD1. J was trimmed by 5 bases and V by 4 bases; bases with no gene match: 4. The germline V gene encodes CDR1 SGHTA and CDR2 FQGTGA. The CDR3 has 13 residues. The CDR3 DNA follows: TGTGCCAGCAGCTCCGGGACAGAGTATGGCTACACCTTC. It specifies CASSSGTEYGYTF. The full variable domain, rest sourced from reference TRBV7-3 and TRBJ1-2, is GAGVSQTPSNKVTEKGKYVELRCDPISGHTALYWYRQSLGQGPEFLIYFQGTGAADDSGLPNDRFFAVRPEGSVSTLKIQRTERGDSAVYLCASSSGTEYGYTFGSGTRLTVV.

The chain has TRBV9 and TRBJ2-1; possible D gene TRBD2, 6 bases. This CDR3 contains 16 residues. V shed 2 bases and J shed 4 bases, with 16 bases lying between them. The germline V gene has CDR1 SGDLS and CDR2 YYNGEE. In DNA form, the CDR3 reads TGTGCCAGCAGCGTCGGAGGAGCGGGCACGTACAATGAGCAGTTCTTC. As protein: CASSVGGAGTYNEQFF.

This clone was observed once. This chain links TRBV2 with TRBJ1-1; 8 bases match TRBD1. The CDR3 has 16 residues. Germline V gene lookup returns CDR1 SNHLY and CDR2 FYNNEI. The ends lost 5 bases at V and 4 bases at J; junction bases unmatched: 12. Here the CDR3 DNA reads TGTGCCAGCAGTCTTCAAGGACAGGGTGGGGGCACTGAAGCTTTCTTT. Protein product: CASSLQGQGGGTEAFF.

The rearrangement uses TRBV27 and TRBJ1-1; unclear D gene. This CDR3 has 13 residues. In germline, CDR1 is MNHEY, CDR2 SMNVEV (reference sequence). Trimming took off 3 bases at V and 2 bases at J, with 7 bases between the two ends. CDR3: CASSFGSNTEAFF. In DNA, the CDR3 is TGTGCCAGCAGTTTCGGTAGTAACACTGAAGCTTTCTTT.

The V call is TRBV7-2, the J call TRBJ2-7; D is possibly TRBD1 (5 bases). There are 14 residues in the CDR3. The V and J ends lost 1 base and 5 bases respectively, with 12 bases between them. Germline assignment: CDR1 SGHTA and CDR2 FQGNSA. The CDR3 DNA follows: TGTGCCAGCAGCTTAGGGCAGGGTTTCGACGAGCAGTACGTC. It encodes CASSLGQGFDEQYV.

The J gene is TRBJ1-1, the V gene TRBV18, with 7 positions matching TRBD1. Germline V lookup: CDR1 KGHSH, CDR2 LQKENI. Germline trimming cut 4 bases from V and 0 bases from J; bases unmatched to any gene: 5. CDR3 size: 15 residues. The CDR3 here is CASSLTGSMNTEAFF. Written as DNA, the CDR3 is TGTGCCAGCTCACTGACAGGGTCCATGAACACTGAAGCTTTCTTT.

This clone was detected a few times. This chain connects TRBV18 to TRBJ1-6, with 9 nucleotides matching TRBD1. The V segment lost 4 bases and the J segment 2 bases; nucleotides outside the gene matches: 3. Germline V lookup: CDR1 KGHSH, CDR2 LQKENI. CDR3 length: 16 amino acids. CDR3 loop: CASSQDRGTYNSPLHF. As DNA, the CDR3 is TGTGCCAGCTCACAAGACAGGGGGACCTATAATTCACCCCTCCACTTT.

The chain is built from TRBV11-2 and TRBJ2-1; 12 nucleotides agree with TRBD2. V was clipped by 5 bases and J by 8 bases; unmatched bases: 10. The CDR3 is 16 residues long. In germline, CDR1 is SGHAT, CDR2 FQNNGV. Written as DNA, the CDR3 is TGTGCCAGCAGCGATCTAGCGGGAGGGCCAGGCGATGAGCAGTTCTTC. Its protein is CASSDLAGGPGDEQFF.

The V call is TRBV20-1, the J call TRBJ2-1; D is unresolved. Per the germline V gene, CDR1 is DFQATT and CDR2 is SNEGSKA (reference sequence). The V and J ends lost 6 bases and 15 bases respectively, with 9 bases between them. CDR3 size: 8 residues. DNA for the CDR3: TGCAGTGCCGGTTACCCGTTCTTC. This translates into CSAGYPFF.

This clone was seen once. The genes are TRBV13 and TRBJ2-1; 12 bases agree with TRBD2. The CDR3 runs to 16 residues. V lost 6 bases, J lost 4 bases, and 7 bases stayed unmatched. The germline gives CDR1 PRHDT, CDR2 FYEKMQ (reference sequence). The CDR3 DNA sequence: TGTGCCAGCAGACTGTGGACTAGCGGGGCTTACAATGAGCAGTTCTTC. As protein: CASRLWTSGAYNEQFF. The full variable domain, completed using reference TRBV13 and TRBJ2-1, is AAGVIQSPRHLIKEKRETATLKCYPIPRHDTVYWYQQGPGQDPQFLISFYEKMQSDKGSIPDRFSAQQFSDYHSELNMSSLELGDSALYFCASRLWTSGAYNEQFFGPGTRLTVL.

CDR3 region: CASSIRDRENSPLHF. The CDR3 DNA reads TGTGCCAGTAGTATTCGGGACAGGGAAAATTCACCCCTCCACTTT. The chain uses TRBV19 and TRBJ1-6, with 9 nucleotides matching TRBD1. Looked up from germline, CDR1 is LNHDA and CDR2 is SQIVND (reference sequence). The trim removed 3 bases at V and 7 bases at J, leaving 4 bases unmatched. The CDR3 runs to 15 residues.

The chain is built from TRBV7-2 and TRBJ2-1; no firm D call. From germline, CDR1 is SGHTA and CDR2 FQGNSA. This CDR3 has 16 amino acids. V lost 5 bases to trimming and J lost 2 bases, with 16 bases between them. The CDR3 region has the DNA TGTGCCAGCAGCCCCTCCCGAGGTAGGACCTACAATGAGCAGTTCTTC. The encoded protein is CASSPSRGRTYNEQFF.

CDR3 bases: TGTGCCAGCAGCGTGGGGACAGGGAAAACTGAAAAACTGTTTTTT. Its protein is CASSVGTGKTEKLFF. The chain uses TRBV9 and TRBJ1-4, with 9 positions matching TRBD1. After removal of 2 bases from V and 7 bases from J, the junction contained 6 bases not matched to a gene. The germline CDR1 and CDR2 sequences are SGDLS and YYNGEE. The CDR3 totals 15 residues.

This clone occurred once. J is TRBJ1-2 and V is TRBV4-2; unclear D gene. V was cut by 0 bases and J by 0 bases, with 8 bases left in between. Germline lookup yields CDR1 LGHNA and CDR2 YNFKEQ. The CDR3 extends over 15 amino acids. The CDR3 region has the DNA TGTGCCAGCAGCCAAGAGTTCCAGGCTAACTATGGCTACACCTTC. It codes for CASSQEFQANYGYTF.

This chain's CDR3 is CASSLVSGGTYGYTF. CDR3 DNA: TGTGCCAGCAGCTTGGTTTCAGGGGGCACCTATGGCTACACCTTC. The chain links TRBV5-6 to TRBJ1-2; 8 bases are a match to TRBD1. Germline V CDR1 and CDR2: SGHDT, YYEEEE. The CDR3 extends over 15 amino acids. After removal of 0 bases from V and 4 bases from J, the junction contained 5 bases not matched to a gene.

The J gene is TRBJ2-1, the V gene TRBV7-9; D may be TRBD2 (5 bases). V lost 1 base and J lost 8, with 12 bases in between. The V gene's germline CDR1 is SEHNR and CDR2 FQNEAQ (reference sequence). The CDR3 extends over 14 amino acids. The CDR3 bases are TGTGCCAGCAGCTTAGACGCTACCGGGGATGAGCAGTTCTTC. Translating it yields CASSLDATGDEQFF.

The CDR3 DNA is TGTGCCAGCAGCTTAATACTAGCGGGAGGGCCGGGAGATACGCAGTATTTT. Translation gives CASSLILAGGPGDTQYF. This chain joins TRBV7-2 and TRBJ2-3, with 13 bases identical to TRBD2. The CDR3 covers 17 residues. V lost 2 bases to trimming and J lost 5 bases; unmatched junction nucleotides: 7. Per the germline V gene, CDR1 is SGHTA and CDR2 is FQGNSA.

The chain joins TRBV9 to TRBJ2-2; 14 bases are shared with TRBD2. The germline gives CDR1 SGDLS, CDR2 YYNGEE. Germline trimming cut 7 bases from V and 0 bases from J; bases unmatched to any gene: 5. The CDR3 sequence is 17 residues long. CDR3 sequence: CASSGLAGGANTGELFF. In DNA form, the CDR3 reads TGTGCCAGCTCAGGACTAGCGGGAGGTGCGAACACCGGGGAGCTGTTTTTT.

The chain is built from TRBV13 and TRBJ2-7, with 7 bases matching TRBD2. The J segment lost 0 bases and the V segment lost 3 bases, leaving 2 bases of the junction unmatched. Germline CDR1 and CDR2: PRHDT and FYEKMQ (reference sequence). The CDR3 sequence is 14 residues long. The CDR3 DNA is TGTGCCAGCAGCTTGGGGGGGGACTCCTACGAGCAGTACTTC. It yields the protein CASSLGGDSYEQYF.